One and the same sample provided the 15 T cell receptor beta chains below, sequenced in a study of blood T cell repertoires in COVID-19. Produced via immunoSEQ multiplex PCR; TCRdb's table is partial and in-frame only. Among about 180,000 clones, roughly four fifths were seen once, and the ten largest hold 7.6%. The sample consisted of peripheral blood. The receptors here all came from a woman aged 70-85 years with COVID-19, enrolled during active disease.

J is TRBJ1-5 and V is TRBV19, with 8 positions matching TRBD1. This CDR3 contains 16 residues. V dropped 4 bases and J dropped 6; count of bases not matched to a gene: 11. From germline, CDR1 is LNHDA and CDR2 SQIVND (reference sequence). The CDR3 reads CASSRQDRAAVQPQHF. For the CDR3, the DNA is TGTGCCAGTAGTAGGCAGGACAGGGCGGCGGTTCAGCCCCAGCATTTT.

This rearrangement joins TRBV3-1 (or the pseudogene TRBV3-2) to TRBJ2-2; 7 positions agree with TRBD1. V lost 4 bases to trimming and J lost 5 bases; unmatched junction nucleotides: 4. CDR1 and CDR2 from the germline V gene are LGHDT and YNNKEL (reference sequence). This CDR3 comprises 14 residues. This chain's CDR3 is CASSPRQGTGELFF. Written as DNA, the CDR3 is TGTGCCAGCAGCCCCAGACAGGGTACCGGGGAGCTGTTTTTT.

The chain carries TRBV19 and TRBJ1-2; D gene unclear. The germline V gene encodes CDR1 LNHDA and CDR2 SQIVND (reference sequence). The CDR3 runs 14 residues. V lost 1 base and J 4 bases, leaving 10 bases between the germline ends. CDR3 protein: CASSIVGEIYGYTF. The CDR3 DNA sequence: TGTGCCAGTAGTATAGTCGGGGAGATCTATGGCTACACCTTC.

This clone occurred once. The J gene is TRBJ2-3, the V gene TRBV10-1, with 7 positions matching TRBD2. The CDR3 covers 14 residues. CDR1 and CDR2 from the germline V gene are WNHNN and SYGVQD (reference sequence). After removal of 7 bases from V and 2 bases from J, the junction contained 6 bases not matched to a gene. The CDR3 sequence is CASTGEGNTDTQYF. CDR3 coding DNA: TGCGCCAGCACGGGGGAGGGAAACACAGATACGCAGTATTTT.

CDR3 coding DNA: TGTGCCAGCAGCTTACATACTAGCGGGAGGGGGCAAACGCAAGAGACCCAGTACTTC. Amino acid sequence: CASSLHTSGRGQTQETQYF. The chain employs TRBV7-6 and TRBJ2-5; 13 bases line up with TRBD2. Per the germline V gene, CDR1 is SGHVS and CDR2 is FNYEAQ. V lost 2 bases, J lost 2 bases, and 11 bases stayed unmatched. The CDR3 covers 19 residues.

As to this clone: Other DNA sequences in this specimen translate into the identical CDR3. The gene calls are TRBV9 and TRBJ2-1, with 12 bases identical to TRBD2. The length of the CDR3 is 17 residues. J lost 10 bases, V lost 5 bases, and 16 bases had no gene match. Per germline, CDR1 SGDLS and CDR2 YYNGEE. The CDR3 protein is CASSPRGASGRAEEQFF. DNA of the CDR3: TGTGCCAGCAGTCCAAGAGGGGCTAGCGGGAGGGCCGAGGAGCAGTTCTTC.

V is TRBV6-6 and J is TRBJ2-1, with 8 bases fitting TRBD2. Germline V gene data show CDR1 as MNHNY and CDR2 as SVGAGI (reference sequence). The CDR3 consists of 16 residues. V lost 5 bases, J lost 9 bases, and 15 bases stayed unmatched. CDR3 DNA sequence: TGTGCCAGCAGTCGCGGCTCAGCGGGAGCAGAGGCTGAGCAGTTCTTC. Translation gives CASSRGSAGAEAEQFF.

This chain uses TRBV29-1 with TRBJ1-2; 12 bases align to TRBD1. CDR1 SQVTM and CDR2 ANQGSEA come from the germline V gene. The CDR3 is 15 residues long. V lost 1 base, J lost 3 bases, and 3 bases stayed unmatched. The CDR3: CSVEGGTGGDYGYTF. In nucleotides, the CDR3 is TGCAGCGTTGAAGGGGGGACAGGGGGCGACTATGGCTACACCTTC.

V and J are TRBV28 and TRBJ2-1; the match to TRBD2 covers 13 bases. The CDR3 has 17 amino acids. Germline CDR1 is MDHEN and CDR2 is SYDVKM. The ends lost 4 bases at V and 0 bases at J; junction bases unmatched: 3. CDR3 residues: CASSSRTSGSSYNEQFF. CDR3 DNA sequence: TGTGCCAGCAGTTCGCGGACTAGCGGGAGCTCCTACAATGAGCAGTTCTTC.

The V gene is TRBV3-1 (or the pseudogene TRBV3-2), the J gene TRBJ1-3, with a weak D call TRBD1 (6 bases). Germline-derived CDR1 and CDR2 are LGHDT and YNNKEL (reference sequence). V was pared by 1 base and J by 6 bases, with 13 bases between. This CDR3 has 15 amino acids. The CDR3: CASSQGGRQPNTIYF. In nucleotides, the CDR3 is TGTGCCAGCAGCCAAGGGGGGCGGCAGCCAAACACCATATATTTT.

The V gene is TRBV27, the J gene TRBJ2-7, with 10 bases matching TRBD1. The germline V gene encodes CDR1 MNHEY and CDR2 SMNVEV (reference sequence). The V gene end was trimmed by 0 bases and the J gene end by 2 bases; junction bases not matched to a gene: 7. This CDR3 comprises 17 residues. The CDR3 coding sequence is TGTGCCAGCAGTTTATCCTTGGGACAGGGGAGCCCCTACGAGCAGTACTTC. It specifies CASSLSLGQGSPYEQYF.

V usage is TRBV5-1 and J usage is TRBJ2-1; D not certain. V dropped 6 bases and J dropped 4 bases, with 14 bases sitting between them. CDR3 size: 14 residues. Germline loops: CDR1 SGHRS, CDR2 YFSETQ. CDR3 sequence (DNA): TGCGCCAGCAAAGTAATTTCTACTTACAATGAGCAGTTCTTC. Residues: CASKVISTYNEQFF.

This clone has only a few counts. The genes are TRBV3-1 (or the pseudogene TRBV3-2) and TRBJ2-5; the match to TRBD1 covers 10 bases. This CDR3 contains 16 residues. With V trimmed by 3 bases and J by 5 bases, 9 bases remained unmatched. CDR1 is LGHDT and CDR2 is YNNKEL in the germline V gene (reference sequence). The CDR3 sequence: CASSQQGTGVGETQYF. For the CDR3, the DNA is TGTGCCAGCAGCCAGCAAGGGACAGGGGTGGGCGAGACCCAGTACTTC.

The chain links TRBV7-2 to TRBJ2-7; 7 bases align to TRBD1. Germline CDR1 SGHTA, CDR2 FQGNSA. V was clipped by 5 bases and J by 0 bases; unmatched bases: 4. The CDR3 contains 14 residues. In DNA form, the CDR3 reads TGTGCCAGCAGCCCCCGGACAGGCTCCTACGAGCAGTACTTC. Its translation: CASSPRTGSYEQYF. The full variable domain, its missing parts supplied by reference TRBV7-2 and TRBJ2-7, is GAGVSQSPSNKVTEKGKDVELRCDPISGHTALYWYRQSLGQGLEFLIYFQGNSAPDKSGLPSDRFSAERTGGSVSTLTIQRTQQEDSAVYLCASSPRTGSYEQYFGPGTRLTVT.

This clone showed up just a few times. This chain joins TRBV7-8 and TRBJ2-7; D perhaps matches TRBD1 (5 bases). Between the trimmed V and J ends, which lost 5 bases and 3 bases, there was a span of 11 bases. The CDR3 contains 13 residues. Germline V CDR1 and CDR2: SGHVS, FQNEAQ. For the CDR3, the DNA is TGTGCCAGCAGCCAGGACACGCTCTACGAGCAGTACTTC. Protein sequence: CASSQDTLYEQYF.